This T cell receptor (beta chain) was captured by sequencing in a study of cytomegalovirus exposure and HLA in healthy donors. The CDR3 is 14 amino acids. V lost 10 bases, J lost 3 bases, and 16 bases lay in between. From germline, CDR1 is SNHLY and CDR2 FYNNEI. TCRdb keeps only in-frame clones here, not all; method: immunoSEQ multiplex PCR. The top ten clones hold nearly 6.5% of a sample with about 120,000 clones, over 75% of them seen once. Study-wide points: The TCR clusters that emerged in the first cohort tended, a later analysis found, to co-occur in the approximately 130 validation repertoires. Reports credit the classifier with highly specific, highly sensitive diagnosis of cytomegalovirus status.

A note on this clone: Its target is unknown.

This rearrangement joins TRBV2 to TRBJ1-5; no reliable D call. The TCR comes from a woman under 30 in good health and CMV-seropositive. Sample: PBMCs. The CDR3 nucleotides are TGTGCCACCGCTGGTCGACGGGACAATCAGCCCCAGCATTTT. Its translation: CATAGRRDNQPQHF. The full variable domain, rest sourced from reference TRBV2 and TRBJ1-5, is EPEVTQTPSHQVTQMGQEVILRCVPISNHLYFYWYRQILGQKVEFLVSFYNNEISEKSEIFDDQFSVERPDGSNFTLKIRSTKLEDSAMYFCATAGRRDNQPQHFGDGTRLSIL.